This passage covers 5 T cell receptor beta chains from one sample sequenced in a study of read filtering for tumor transcriptome and immune sequencing (TCRdb year 2020). The data were produced on an Illumina HiSeq 4000. TCR libraries were constructed from roughly 360 ng RNA using the Immunoverse kit, and molecular barcoded adaptors covering alpha/delta and beta/gamma chains were employed. TCRdb itself trimmed the public reads at Q25 with fastp, ran MiXCR and retained productive beta chains. Every entry covers one CDR3 protein and lists the most common genes and DNA from its rows. Here the sample has over 14,000 distinct CDR3 sequences; approximately 20% occur a single time. Of the sample, approximately 80% falls within the top ten clones. Sequenced input: a population of CD138-negative cells sorted from bone marrow. The cell subset or site label, as the study defines it: bone marrow mononuclear cells depleted of CD138+ plasma/myeloma cells by negative magnetic selection. The receptors were gathered from a donor aged 40 or older with multiple myeloma.

This chain uses TRBV25-1 with TRBJ1-6; no clear D. Trimming removed 8 bases from V and 12 bases from J, with 14 bases in between. CDR3 size: 12 residues. Germline CDR1 MGHDK, CDR2 SYGVNS. CDR3 sequence (DNA): TGTGCCAGCTTCCACACCCCGGTACCCCTCCACTTT. Translating it yields CASFHTPVPLHF.

This chain links TRBV20-1 with TRBJ1-1; tentative D call: TRBD1 (6 bases). The CDR3 loop spans 12 amino acids. Germline assignment: CDR1 DFQATT and CDR2 SNEGSKA (reference sequence). The V gene lost 5 bases and the J gene lost 6 bases, with 13 bases spanning the gap. In DNA form, the CDR3 reads TGCAGTGCTGAGCGGACAGACGCTGAAGCTTTCTTT. Encoded protein: CSAERTDAEAFF.

This clonotype was recorded many times. The chain is built from TRBV21-1 and TRBJ2-7. TRBV21-1 is shown as a pseudogene. The CDR3 is made up of 16 amino acids. CDR3 sequence (DNA): TGTGCCAGCAGCAAAATGTGTCACCTTTTTTACTACGAGCAGTACTTC. As protein: CASSKMCHLFYYEQYF.

The rearrangement uses TRBV20-1 and TRBJ1-1; D may be TRBD1 (5 bases). Trimming removed 2 bases at V and 2 bases at J, with 15 bases between. The CDR3 sequence is 15 residues long. CDR1 DFQATT and CDR2 SNEGSKA come from the germline V gene (reference sequence). In DNA, the CDR3 is TGCAGTGCTAGACGATACTCGGGGGGAAACACTGAAGCTTTCTTT. This translates into CSARRYSGGNTEAFF.

The sample holds one count of this clonotype. Being one base from a much bigger clone, this may be a read error. The V and J genes are TRBV7-9 and TRBJ2-1, with D uncertain. V was cut by 4 bases and J by 10 bases, with 8 bases left in between. The CDR3 consists of 11 residues. Germline CDR1 is SEHNR and CDR2 is FQNEAQ (reference sequence). The DNA for the CDR3 is TGTGCCAGCAGCTATGGGATCGAGCAGTTCTTC. Its translation: CASSYGIEQFF.